Listed here are 22 T cell receptor beta chains from one sample, sequenced in a study of CD8+CD57+ T cells in acquired aplastic anemia. TCR beta VDJ and CDR3 were profiled, and genomic DNA was the template. TCRdb called the reads again in MiXCR, with one record for every CDR3 protein. Of 62,000 or so distinct CDR3 sequences listed, 45% to 60% are singletons. Sequencing was carried out using sorted CD4+, CD8+, or CD8+CD57+ T cells (not recorded which) from PBMCs. The receptors were gathered from a human donor in good health, serving as a control.

With regard to this clonotype: This clone may be a read error of a much larger clone one base away. The chain couples TRBV27 to TRBJ2-7; TRBD1 agrees at 7 bases. The CDR3 is 13 amino acids. CDR1 and CDR2 (germline): MNHEY, SMNVEV (reference sequence). The ends lost 8 bases at V and 2 bases at J; junction bases unmatched: 6. The CDR3 nucleotides read TGTGCCAGCGGCCCCGGGACAGCCTACGAGCAGTACTTC. Encoded protein: CASGPGTAYEQYF.

There are many counts of this clonotype. CDR3 nucleotide sequence: TGTGCCAGCAGCGAGCGGCAGGCCCAAGAGACCCAGTACTTC. This translates into CASSERQAQETQYF. V is TRBV7-9 and J is TRBJ2-5; D might be TRBD2 (5 bases). The CDR3 is made up of 14 amino acids. V was cut by 5 bases and J by 1 base, with 11 bases left in between. Per germline, CDR1 SEHNR and CDR2 FQNEAQ (reference sequence).

This clonotype was found a few times. The chain employs TRBV19 and TRBJ2-7; D ambiguous. The V end was cut by 5 bases, the J end by 0 bases, with 8 bases between. CDR1 LNHDA and CDR2 SQIVND come from the germline V gene (reference sequence). The CDR3 runs to 13 residues. The CDR3 DNA sequence: TGTGCCAGTAGTCTAAAGAGCTCCTACGAGCAGTACTTC. This codes for CASSLKSSYEQYF.

This clonotype was counted ten times or more. The chain employs TRBV6-1 and TRBJ1-1; D unresolved. V lost 8 bases and J 3 bases, leaving 7 bases between the germline ends. Germline loops: CDR1 MNHNS, CDR2 SASEGT. The CDR3 is made up of 11 amino acids. Here the CDR3 reads CASRRDTEAFF. CDR3 nucleotide sequence: TGTGCCAGCCGGAGGGACACTGAAGCTTTCTTT.

As to this clonotype: The junction and the germline gene differ at one end; a read error may be behind it. This chain uses TRBV19 with TRBJ1-2; D is unclear. Germline V gives CDR1 LNHDA, CDR2 SQIVND (reference sequence). The CDR3 has 12 amino acids. Here the CDR3 reads CASTHALGGCTF. The DNA of the CDR3 is TGTGCCAGTACTCACGCCCTGGGAGGCTGCACCTTC.

This clonotype was recorded at least ten times. The chain uses TRBV20-1 and TRBJ2-5; 9 nucleotides align to TRBD2. Losses at the gene ends were 3 bases for V and 1 base for J; bases not matched to a gene: 6. This CDR3 spans 15 amino acids. The V gene's germline CDR1 is DFQATT and CDR2 SNEGSKA (reference sequence). The CDR3 bases are TGCAGTGCTAGGGGGGCGGGAGGGCTCCAAGAGACCCAGTACTTC. It codes for CSARGAGGLQETQYF.

CDR3: CSASSTGYTDTQYF. As DNA, the CDR3 is TGCAGTGCTAGTAGTACAGGGTACACAGATACGCAGTATTTT. V and J are TRBV20-1 and TRBJ2-3, with D maybe TRBD1 (6 bases). Germline V gives CDR1 DFQATT, CDR2 SNEGSKA (reference sequence). This CDR3 contains 14 residues. V was pared by 3 bases and J by 2 bases, with 12 bases between.

V and J are TRBV24-1 and TRBJ1-5; TRBD1 matches at 7 bases. Trimming at V came to 9 bases and at J to 3 bases, leaving 7 bases not matched to a gene. The CDR3 has 14 amino acids. Germline-derived CDR1 and CDR2 are KGHDR and SFDVKD. CDR3: CATSSGQPNQPQHF. CDR3 bases: TGTGCCACCTCCTCGGGACAGCCCAATCAGCCCCAGCATTTT.

This clonotype was seen at least ten times. This sequence joins TRBV5-1 and TRBJ2-7; 11 nucleotides align to TRBD1. J lost 3 bases, V lost 5 bases, and 10 bases had no gene match. The length of the CDR3 is 16 residues. Germline V lookup: CDR1 SGHRS, CDR2 YFSETQ. The CDR3 nucleotides are TGCGCCAGCAGGGTGGGTTTCGGGACAGGGGGCTACGAGCAGTACTTC. This encodes CASRVGFGTGGYEQYF. The variable domain in full, with the rest retrieved from reference TRBV5-1 and TRBJ2-7, is KAGVTQTPRYLIKTRGQQVTLSCSPISGHRSVSWYQQTPGQGLQFLFEYFSETQRNKGNFPGRFSGRQFSNSRSEMNVSTLELGDSALYLCASRVGFGTGGYEQYFGPGTRLTVT.

By share of the sample, this clonotype is medium-sized. V and J are TRBV10-3 and TRBJ2-2, with a tentative D call TRBD1 (6 bases). The CDR3 is 15 amino acids. The germline CDR1 and CDR2 sequences are ENHRY and SYGVKD. V lost 3 bases to trimming and J lost 0 bases, with 8 bases between them. CDR3 bases: TGTGCCATCAGTGATTGGACAGCGAACACCGGGGAGCTGTTTTTT. Amino acids: CAISDWTANTGELFF.

This clonotype is medium-sized in the sample. The chain carries TRBV10-3 and TRBJ1-2, with unresolved D. Germline CDR1 is ENHRY and CDR2 is SYGVKD. Trimming shortened V by 5 bases and J by 5 bases, and 9 bases separated the two germline ends. This CDR3 region has 12 residues. The CDR3 nucleotides read TGTGCCATCAGTAGTACGGGGTATGGCTACACCTTC. This encodes CAISSTGYGYTF.

The sample holds many counts of this clonotype. The V and J genes are TRBV7-9 and TRBJ1-5; 8 bases fit TRBD1. The junction had 5 bases not matched to a gene; V was cut back by 0 bases and J by 1 base. The germline V gene has CDR1 SEHNR and CDR2 FQNEAQ (reference sequence). The CDR3 extends over 17 amino acids. The CDR3 here is CASSLAGQEMSNQPQHF. The CDR3 DNA reads as TGTGCCAGCAGCTTAGCGGGACAGGAGATGAGCAATCAGCCCCAGCATTTT.

This clonotype was counted at least ten times. V gene TRBV5-5 combines with J gene TRBJ1-1, with TRBD1 matching over 11 bases. The ends lost 1 base at V and 6 bases at J; junction bases unmatched: 8. The CDR3 extends over 16 amino acids. CDR1 is SGHKS and CDR2 is YYEKEE in the germline V gene (reference sequence). As DNA, the CDR3 is TGTGCCAGCAGCTTGTTTCCGGGACAGGGGGTATCTGAAGCTTTCTTT. Its translation: CASSLFPGQGVSEAFF. The complete variable domain, with remaining parts taken from reference TRBV5-5 and TRBJ1-1, reads DAGVTQSPTHLIKTRGQQVTLRCSPISGHKSVSWYQQVLGQGPQFIFQYYEKEERGRGNFPDRFSARQFPNYSSELNVNALLLGDSALYLCASSLFPGQGVSEAFFGQGTRLTVV.

This clonotype has only a few counts. The V gene is TRBV11-2, the J gene TRBJ1-4; 7 bases line up with TRBD1. CDR3 size: 16 residues. V lost 1 base, J lost 6 bases, and 8 bases stayed unmatched. The germline V gene has CDR1 SGHAT and CDR2 FQNNGV. The CDR3 loop is CASSLGQGSMDEKLFF. The DNA for the CDR3 is TGTGCCAGCAGCTTAGGACAGGGTAGTATGGATGAAAAACTGTTTTTT.

This clonotype came up many times. The rearrangement uses TRBV11-2 and TRBJ2-7; D gene uncertain. The germline V gene has CDR1 SGHAT and CDR2 FQNNGV. Trimming took 3 bases from V and 6 from J, leaving 12 bases between them. CDR3 size: 13 residues. Here the CDR3 reads CASSFEDRREQYF. CDR3 DNA: TGTGCCAGCAGCTTTGAGGACCGGCGCGAGCAGTACTTC.

This chain uses TRBV5-5 with TRBJ1-1, with TRBD1 identical over 9 bases. This CDR3 is 14 amino acids long. Germline loops: CDR1 SGHKS, CDR2 YYEKEE (reference sequence). V was pared by 2 bases and J by 5 bases, with 4 bases of the junction left unmatched. The CDR3 nucleotides read TGTGCCAGCAGCTTAGGGACAGGGTGGACTGAAGCTTTCTTT. Protein: CASSLGTGWTEAFF.

A remark on this clonotype: A much bigger clone sits one base away, suggesting this may be a read error. The chain carries TRBV27 and TRBJ1-1; the D gene is possibly TRBD1 (6 bases). Per germline, CDR1 MNHEY and CDR2 SMNVEV (reference sequence). The CDR3 covers 13 residues. Trimming left V 4 bases short and J 4 bases short, with 10 bases between. CDR3 amino acids: CASSWTEGTEAFF. CDR3 DNA sequence: TGTGCCAGCAGTTGGACAGAGGGCACTGAAGCTTTCTTT.

Details on this clonotype: One junction end disagrees with the germline gene, perhaps due to a read error. The chain is built from TRBV9 and TRBJ2-1; 8 bases line up with TRBD2. Germline V gene data show CDR1 as SGDLS and CDR2 as YYNGEE. CDR3 size: 14 residues. The CDR3 reads CAGSVAGTYNEQFF. CDR3 bases: TGTGCCGGCAGCGTAGCGGGGACCTACAATGAGCAGTTCTTC.

Only one count was recorded for this clonotype. CDR3 residues: CASSYSPGYWYGYTF. Written as DNA, the CDR3 is TGCGCCAGCAGTTACTCCCCGGGGTATTGGTATGGCTACACCTTC. The gene calls are TRBV10-1 and TRBJ1-2; the D is unclear. V dropped 5 bases and J dropped 5 bases, with 18 bases sitting between them. The CDR3 length is 15 residues. Germline values: CDR1 WNHNN, CDR2 SYGVQD (reference sequence).

V is TRBV24-1 and J is TRBJ2-5; TRBD1 might be the D (5 bases). The CDR3 has 14 amino acids. From germline, CDR1 is KGHDR and CDR2 SFDVKD. V lost 5 bases and J lost 1, with 10 bases in between. CDR3 sequence: CATSALDSQETQYF. The CDR3 DNA follows: TGTGCCACCAGTGCCCTCGACAGCCAAGAGACCCAGTACTTC.

J is TRBJ2-5 and V is TRBV28; 11 positions agree with TRBD2. Per germline, CDR1 MDHEN and CDR2 SYDVKM. The CDR3 has 15 amino acids. With V trimmed by 5 bases and J by 5 bases, 7 bases remained unmatched. The CDR3 nucleotides read TGTGCCAGCAGTAGCCTGACTAGCGGGATCGAGACCCAGTACTTC. Translation: CASSSLTSGIETQYF.

This rearrangement joins TRBV25-1 to TRBJ2-3; TRBD1 matches at 11 bases. The CDR3 sequence is 16 residues long. J was trimmed by 3 bases and V by 6 bases; bases with no gene match: 8. Germline V gene sequence: CDR1 MGHDK, CDR2 SYGVNS. Here the CDR3 DNA reads TGTGCCAGCAGCACGGGACAGGGGGATGCGACAGATACGCAGTATTTT. This translates into CASSTGQGDATDTQYF.